What follows is one T cell receptor (beta chain) and its context. The target antigen is unknown. Clones were sequenced by immunoSEQ multiplex PCR, and TCRdb holds only the in-frame ones, with some missing. The sample records over 200,000 clones, less than 95% being singletons. These data are taken from a study of cytomegalovirus exposure and HLA in healthy donors. In the study overall: The 100 to 150 validation repertoires and the 666 first-cohort repertoires shared a platform, a later analysis reported.

Germline CDR1 and CDR2: LNHDA and SQIVND (reference sequence). CDR3 length equals 16 residues. V dropped 7 bases and J dropped 3 bases, with 19 bases sitting between them. Study observations and caveats: Cytomegalovirus-associated TCR beta chains were listed, numbering 150 to 200. First-cohort TCR clusters were later found to tend to co-occur in the 120 or so validation repertoires.

The clonotype originates from a woman aged 30 to 39 in good health and CMV-seronegative. The chain couples TRBV19 to TRBJ1-5; maybe TRBD1 (5 bases). The sequenced sample was PBMCs. The CDR3 sequence is CASTTTGTRYNQPQHF. For the CDR3, the DNA is TGTGCCAGTACCACGACCGGGACTAGATACAATCAGCCCCAGCATTTT.